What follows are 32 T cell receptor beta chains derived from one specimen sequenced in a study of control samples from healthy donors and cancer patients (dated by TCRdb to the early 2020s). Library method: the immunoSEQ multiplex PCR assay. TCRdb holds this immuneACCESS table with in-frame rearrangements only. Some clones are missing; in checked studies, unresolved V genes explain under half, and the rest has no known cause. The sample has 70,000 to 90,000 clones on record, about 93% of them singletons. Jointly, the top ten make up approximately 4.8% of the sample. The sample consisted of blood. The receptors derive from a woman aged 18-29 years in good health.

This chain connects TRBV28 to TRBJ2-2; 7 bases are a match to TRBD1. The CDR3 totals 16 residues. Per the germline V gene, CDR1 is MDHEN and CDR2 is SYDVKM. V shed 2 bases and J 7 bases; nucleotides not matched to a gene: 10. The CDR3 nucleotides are TGTGCCAGCAGTTTAATCACAGGGGACCCACACGGGGAGCTGTTTTTT. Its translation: CASSLITGDPHGELFF.

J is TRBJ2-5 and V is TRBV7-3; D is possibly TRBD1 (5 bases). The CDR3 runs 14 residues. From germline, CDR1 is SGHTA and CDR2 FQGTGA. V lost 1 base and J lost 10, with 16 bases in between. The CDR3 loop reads CASSLNIGALGQYF. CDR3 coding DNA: TGTGCCAGCAGCTTAAATATTGGGGCCCTCGGCCAGTACTTC. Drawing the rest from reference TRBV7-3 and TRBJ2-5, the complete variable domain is GAGVSQTPSNKVTEKGKYVELRCDPISGHTALYWYRQSLGQGPEFLIYFQGTGAADDSGLPNDRFFAVRPEGSVSTLKIQRTERGDSAVYLCASSLNIGALGQYFGPGTRLLVL.

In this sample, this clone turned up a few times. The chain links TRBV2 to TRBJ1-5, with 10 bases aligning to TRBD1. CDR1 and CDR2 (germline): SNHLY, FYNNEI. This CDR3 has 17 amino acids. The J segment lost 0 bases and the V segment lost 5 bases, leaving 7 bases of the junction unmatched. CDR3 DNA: TGTGCCAGCAGTACAAGACAGGGGGCTTCTAGCAATCAGCCCCAGCATTTT. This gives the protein CASSTRQGASSNQPQHF.

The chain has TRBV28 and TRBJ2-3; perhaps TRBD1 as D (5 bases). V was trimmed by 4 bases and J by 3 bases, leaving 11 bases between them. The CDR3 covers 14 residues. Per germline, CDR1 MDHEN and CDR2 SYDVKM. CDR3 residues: CASSSVSGTDTQYF. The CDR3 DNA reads TGTGCCAGCAGTTCTGTGTCAGGGACAGATACGCAGTATTTT.

The CDR3 spells CASSSSEYNEQFF. The DNA of the CDR3 is TGTGCCAGCAGTTCCTCCGAGTACAATGAGCAGTTCTTC. The rearrangement links TRBV28 to TRBJ2-1; D remains unclear. The CDR3 covers 13 residues. Trimming left V 4 bases short and J 4 bases short, with 8 bases between. Per germline, CDR1 MDHEN and CDR2 SYDVKM.

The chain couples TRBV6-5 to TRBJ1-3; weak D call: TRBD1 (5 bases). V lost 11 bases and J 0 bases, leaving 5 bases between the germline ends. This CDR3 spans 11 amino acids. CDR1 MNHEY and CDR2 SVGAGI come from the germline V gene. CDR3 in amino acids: CAGHSGNTIYF. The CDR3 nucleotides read TGTGCCGGACACTCTGGAAACACCATATATTTT.

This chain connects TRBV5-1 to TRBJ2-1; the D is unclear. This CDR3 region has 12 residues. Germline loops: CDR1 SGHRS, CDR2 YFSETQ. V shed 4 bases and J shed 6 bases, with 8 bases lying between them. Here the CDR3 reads CASSRLINEQFF. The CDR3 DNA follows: TGCGCCAGCAGCCGGTTAATCAATGAGCAGTTCTTC.

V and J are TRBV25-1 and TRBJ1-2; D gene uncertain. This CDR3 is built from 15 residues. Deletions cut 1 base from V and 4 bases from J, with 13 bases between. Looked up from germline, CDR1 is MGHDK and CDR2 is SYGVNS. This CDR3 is CASSELGSYIYGYTF. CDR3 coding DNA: TGTGCCAGCAGTGAATTAGGCAGTTACATCTATGGCTACACCTTC.

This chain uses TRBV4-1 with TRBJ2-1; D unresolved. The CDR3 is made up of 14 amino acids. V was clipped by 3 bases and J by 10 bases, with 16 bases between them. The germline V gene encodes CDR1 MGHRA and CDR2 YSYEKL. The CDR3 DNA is TGCGCCAGCAGCCACCAACACGGGTTGGGAGAGCAGTTCTTC. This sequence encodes CASSHQHGLGEQFF.

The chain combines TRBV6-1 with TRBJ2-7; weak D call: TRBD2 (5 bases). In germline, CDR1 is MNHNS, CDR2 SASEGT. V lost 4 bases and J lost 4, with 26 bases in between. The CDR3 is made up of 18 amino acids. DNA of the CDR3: TGTGCCAGCAGTGGAACCGACTACACAAGGGCGGCCATGTACGAGCAGTACTTC. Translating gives CASSGTDYTRAAMYEQYF.

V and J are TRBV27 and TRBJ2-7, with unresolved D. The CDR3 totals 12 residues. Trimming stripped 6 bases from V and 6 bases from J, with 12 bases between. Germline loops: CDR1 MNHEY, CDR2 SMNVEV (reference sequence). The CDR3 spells CASSLTGGEQYF. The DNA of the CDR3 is TGTGCCAGCAGCCTTACCGGCGGCGAGCAGTACTTC.

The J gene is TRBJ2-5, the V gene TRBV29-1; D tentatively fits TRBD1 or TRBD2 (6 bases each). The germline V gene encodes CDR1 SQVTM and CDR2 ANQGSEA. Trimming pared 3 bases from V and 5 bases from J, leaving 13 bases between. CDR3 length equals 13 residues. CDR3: CSVEEGGRETQYF. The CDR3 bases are TGCAGCGTTGAGGAAGGGGGGAGGGAGACCCAGTACTTC.

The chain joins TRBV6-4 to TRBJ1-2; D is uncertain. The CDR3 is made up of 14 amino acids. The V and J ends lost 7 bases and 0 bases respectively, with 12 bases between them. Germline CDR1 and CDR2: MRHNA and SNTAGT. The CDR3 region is CASIGGQANYGYTF. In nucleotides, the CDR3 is TGTGCCAGCATCGGCGGGCAAGCTAACTATGGCTACACCTTC.

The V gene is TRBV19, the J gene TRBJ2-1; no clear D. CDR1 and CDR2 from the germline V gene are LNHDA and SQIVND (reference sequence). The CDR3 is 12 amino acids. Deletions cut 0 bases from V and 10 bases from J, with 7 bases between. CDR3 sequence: CASSIDYREQFF. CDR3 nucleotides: TGTGCCAGTAGTATAGATTACCGGGAGCAGTTCTTC.

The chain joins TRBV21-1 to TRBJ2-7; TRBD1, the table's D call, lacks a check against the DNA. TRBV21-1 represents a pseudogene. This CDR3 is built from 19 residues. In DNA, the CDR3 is TGTGCCAGCAGCAAAAAAAAGGGGGTAGTGGCAGCACCCTACTACGAGCAGTACTTC. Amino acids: CASSKKKGVVAAPYYEQYF.

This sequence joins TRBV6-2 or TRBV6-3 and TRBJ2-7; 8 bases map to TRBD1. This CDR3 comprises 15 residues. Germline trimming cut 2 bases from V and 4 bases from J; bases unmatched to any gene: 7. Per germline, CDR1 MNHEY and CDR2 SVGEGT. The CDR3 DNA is TGTGCCAGCAGTTACCCGACAGGGGAAGGGTACGAGCAGTACTTC. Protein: CASSYPTGEGYEQYF.

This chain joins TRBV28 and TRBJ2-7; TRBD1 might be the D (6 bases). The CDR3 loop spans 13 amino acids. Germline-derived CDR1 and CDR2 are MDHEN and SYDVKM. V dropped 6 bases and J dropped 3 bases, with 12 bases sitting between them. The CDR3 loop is CASRPTGLYEQYF. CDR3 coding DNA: TGTGCCAGCAGACCTACAGGGCTCTACGAGCAGTACTTC.

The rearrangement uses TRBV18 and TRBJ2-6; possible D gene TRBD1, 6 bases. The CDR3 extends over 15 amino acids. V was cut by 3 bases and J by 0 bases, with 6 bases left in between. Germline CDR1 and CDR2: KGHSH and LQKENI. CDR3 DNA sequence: TGTGCCAGCTCACCGACAGGCTCTGGGGCCAACGTCCTGACTTTC. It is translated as CASSPTGSGANVLTF.

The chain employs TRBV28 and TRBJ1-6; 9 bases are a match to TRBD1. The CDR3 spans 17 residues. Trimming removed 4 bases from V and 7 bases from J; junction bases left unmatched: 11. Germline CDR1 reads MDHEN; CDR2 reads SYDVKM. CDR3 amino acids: CASSYITGGARNSPLHF. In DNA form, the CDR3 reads TGTGCCAGCAGTTATATTACAGGGGGCGCAAGAAATTCACCCCTCCACTTT.

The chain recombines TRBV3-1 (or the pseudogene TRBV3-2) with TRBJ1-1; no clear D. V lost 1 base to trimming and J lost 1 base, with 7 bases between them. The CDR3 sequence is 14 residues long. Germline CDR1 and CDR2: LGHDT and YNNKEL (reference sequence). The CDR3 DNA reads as TGTGCCAGCAGCCAAGCGAGGCAGAACACTGAAGCTTTCTTT. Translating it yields CASSQARQNTEAFF.

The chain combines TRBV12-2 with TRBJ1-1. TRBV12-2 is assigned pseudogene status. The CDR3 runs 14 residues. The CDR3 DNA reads TGTGCAAGTCGCTTAAGGGCAGGAGGAACTGAAGCTTTCTTT. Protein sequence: CASRLRAGGTEAFF.

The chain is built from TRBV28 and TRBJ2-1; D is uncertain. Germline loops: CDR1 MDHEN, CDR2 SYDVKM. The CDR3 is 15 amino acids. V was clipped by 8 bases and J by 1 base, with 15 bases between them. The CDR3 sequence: CASDATGPSYNEQFF. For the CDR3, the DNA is TGTGCCAGCGACGCCACGGGTCCTTCCTACAATGAGCAGTTCTTC.

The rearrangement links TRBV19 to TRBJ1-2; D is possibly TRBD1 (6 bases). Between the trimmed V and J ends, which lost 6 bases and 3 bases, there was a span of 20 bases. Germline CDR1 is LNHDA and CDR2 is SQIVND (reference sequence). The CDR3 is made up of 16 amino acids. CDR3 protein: CASRPRGGQGDYGYTF. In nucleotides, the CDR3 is TGTGCCAGTAGACCTCGCGGGGGACAAGGGGACTATGGCTACACCTTC.

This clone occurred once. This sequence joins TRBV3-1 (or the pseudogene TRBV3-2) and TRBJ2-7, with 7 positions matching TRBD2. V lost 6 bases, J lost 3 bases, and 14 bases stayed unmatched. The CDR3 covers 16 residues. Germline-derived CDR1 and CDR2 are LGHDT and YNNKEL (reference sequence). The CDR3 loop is CASRKAYGTGGYEQYF. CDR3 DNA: TGTGCCAGCAGGAAGGCCTACGGGACGGGGGGCTACGAGCAGTACTTC.

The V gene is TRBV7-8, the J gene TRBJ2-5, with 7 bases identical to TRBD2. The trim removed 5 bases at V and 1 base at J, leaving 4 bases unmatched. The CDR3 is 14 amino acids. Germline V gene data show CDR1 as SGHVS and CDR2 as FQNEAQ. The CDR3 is CASSPGTTQETQYF. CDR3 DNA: TGTGCCAGCAGCCCCGGGACTACCCAAGAGACCCAGTACTTC.

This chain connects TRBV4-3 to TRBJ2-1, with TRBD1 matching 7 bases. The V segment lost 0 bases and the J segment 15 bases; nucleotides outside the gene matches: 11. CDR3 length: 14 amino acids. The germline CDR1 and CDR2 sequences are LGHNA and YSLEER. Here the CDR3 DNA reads TGCGCCAGCAGCCAAGATTCCGGGACAGCATGGGTGTTCTTC. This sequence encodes CASSQDSGTAWVFF.

CDR3 amino acids: CASSLQTGTSSFYEQYF. The CDR3 DNA sequence: TGCGCCAGCAGCTTGCAGACCGGGACTAGTTCCTTCTACGAGCAGTACTTC. This chain joins TRBV5-1 and TRBJ2-7; TRBD2 matches 8 bases. The CDR3 covers 17 residues. With 1 base clipped from V and 3 bases from J, the junction kept 12 bases outside the gene matches. CDR1 is SGHRS and CDR2 is YFSETQ in the germline V gene.

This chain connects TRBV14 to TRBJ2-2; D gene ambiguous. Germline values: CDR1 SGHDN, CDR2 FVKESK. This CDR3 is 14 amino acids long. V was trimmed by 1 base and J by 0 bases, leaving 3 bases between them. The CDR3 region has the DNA TGTGCCAGCAGCCAAGGGGCGAACACCGGGGAGCTGTTTTTT. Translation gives CASSQGANTGELFF.

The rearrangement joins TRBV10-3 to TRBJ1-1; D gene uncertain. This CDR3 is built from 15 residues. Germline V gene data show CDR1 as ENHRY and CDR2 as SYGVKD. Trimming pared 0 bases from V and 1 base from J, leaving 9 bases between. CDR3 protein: CAISESRTGNTEAFF. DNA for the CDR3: TGTGCCATCAGTGAGTCCAGGACGGGGAACACTGAAGCTTTCTTT.

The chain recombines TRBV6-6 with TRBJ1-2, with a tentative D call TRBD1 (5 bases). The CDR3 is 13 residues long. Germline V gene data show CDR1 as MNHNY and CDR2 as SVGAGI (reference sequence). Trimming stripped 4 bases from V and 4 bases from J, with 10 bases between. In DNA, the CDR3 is TGTGCCAGCAGTTCGGCCGGGGCCTATGGCTACACCTTC. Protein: CASSSAGAYGYTF.

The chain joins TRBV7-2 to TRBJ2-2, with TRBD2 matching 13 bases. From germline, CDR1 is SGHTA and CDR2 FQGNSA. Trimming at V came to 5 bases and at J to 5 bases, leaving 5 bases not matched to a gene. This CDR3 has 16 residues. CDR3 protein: CASSRGLAGRTGELFF. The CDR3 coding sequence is TGTGCCAGCAGCCGGGGACTAGCGGGAAGGACCGGGGAGCTGTTTTTT.

The CDR3 protein is CASSLVLAKNIQYF. CDR3 in DNA: TGTGCCAGCAGCTTAGTCCTGGCCAAAAACATTCAGTACTTC. The chain links TRBV11-2 to TRBJ2-4; D is uncertain. CDR1 and CDR2 (germline): SGHAT, FQNNGV. CDR3 length: 14 amino acids. The V and J ends lost 1 base and 1 base respectively, with 5 bases between them. Drawing the rest from reference TRBV11-2 and TRBJ2-4, the complete variable domain is EAGVAQSPRYKIIEKRQSVAFWCNPISGHATLYWYQQILGQGPKLLIQFQNNGVVDDSQLPKDRFSAERLKGVDSTLKIQPAKLEDSAVYLCASSLVLAKNIQYFGAGTRLSVL.